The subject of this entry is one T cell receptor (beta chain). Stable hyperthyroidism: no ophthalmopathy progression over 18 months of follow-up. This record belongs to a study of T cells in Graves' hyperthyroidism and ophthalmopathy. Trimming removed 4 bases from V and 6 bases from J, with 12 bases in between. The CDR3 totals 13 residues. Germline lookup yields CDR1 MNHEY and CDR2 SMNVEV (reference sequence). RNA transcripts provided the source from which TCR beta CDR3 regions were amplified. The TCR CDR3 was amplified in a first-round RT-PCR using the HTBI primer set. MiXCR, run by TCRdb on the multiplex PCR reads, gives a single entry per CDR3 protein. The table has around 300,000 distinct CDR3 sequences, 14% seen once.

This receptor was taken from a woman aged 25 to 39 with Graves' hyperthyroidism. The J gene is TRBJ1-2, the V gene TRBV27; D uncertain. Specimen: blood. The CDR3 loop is CASSSRHYDGYTF. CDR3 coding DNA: TGTGCCAGCAGTTCCCGACACTACGATGGCTACACCTTC.